Each of the 22 T cell receptor beta chains below was sequenced from the same sample in a study. TCRdb re-analysed the 5' RACE reads in MiXCR, keeping a single row per CDR3 protein. The sample has about 60,000 distinct CDR3 sequences; around 30% are singletons. Sequencing input: tumor-infiltrating naive CD4+ T cells sorted from the breast tumor. Subset in this sample: naive CD4+ T cells, CD4+CD45RA+CD25-. The origin of the receptors is a female donor with breast cancer.

This sequence joins TRBV5-1 and TRBJ2-5; weak D call: TRBD2 (7 bases). CDR3 size: 15 residues. Germline lookup yields CDR1 SGHRS and CDR2 YFSETQ. Trimming shortened V by 4 bases and J by 2 bases, and 15 bases separated the two germline ends. The CDR3: CASSPGGLGQETQYF. The CDR3 DNA sequence: TGCGCCAGCAGCCCCGGGGGGCTGGGGCAAGAGACCCAGTACTTC.

Of note for this clonotype: The junction shows a germline mismatch at one end, possibly a read error. This sequence joins TRBV7-7 and TRBJ2-5; D gene ambiguous. This CDR3 spans 12 amino acids. CDR1 and CDR2 from the germline V gene are SSHAT and FNYEAQ (reference sequence). The CDR3 here is CASSSIGETQYF. CDR3 DNA sequence: TGTGCTAGCAGCTCGATTGGTGAGACCCAGTACTTC.

This clonotype turned up a few times. The CDR3 sequence: CASSQDLGGETQYF. The CDR3, as DNA: TGTGCCAGCAGCCAAGATCTCGGGGGAGAGACCCAGTACTTC. V is TRBV4-2 and J is TRBJ2-5; the D gene is possibly TRBD2 (6 bases). The CDR3 has 14 residues. V lost 0 bases, J lost 4 bases, and 9 bases lay in between. Germline values: CDR1 LGHNA, CDR2 YNFKEQ.

V and J are TRBV3-1 and TRBJ2-5; 8 positions agree with TRBD1. V was pared by 0 bases and J by 5 bases, with 5 bases of the junction left unmatched. This CDR3 is built from 15 residues. The germline V gene has CDR1 LGHDT and CDR2 YNNKEL (reference sequence). The CDR3 is CASSQENRGRETQYF. The CDR3 nucleotides are TGTGCCAGCAGCCAAGAGAACAGGGGGAGGGAGACCCAGTACTTC.

CDR3 amino acids: CASSEDWGGTEAFF. For the CDR3, the DNA is TGTGCCAGCAGTGAAGACTGGGGAGGCACTGAAGCTTTCTTT. The genes are TRBV6-1 and TRBJ1-1; D is unclear. Germline lookup yields CDR1 MNHNS and CDR2 SASEGT. The CDR3 has 14 residues. The germline V and J ends were trimmed by 1 base and 4 bases, with 10 bases remaining between them.

A remark on this clonotype: It may be a read error: a sequence one base away is much more abundant. The rearrangement uses TRBV20-1 and TRBJ2-3; no clear D. This CDR3 contains 13 residues. Germline V gene sequence: CDR1 DFQATT, CDR2 SNEGSKA (reference sequence). CDR3 loop: CSAREIRTDRQYF. CDR3 DNA sequence: TGCAGTGCTAGAGAAATCCGCACAGATAGGCAGTATTTT.

The V and J genes are TRBV5-4 and TRBJ1-1, with 10 bases lining up with TRBD1. The CDR3 consists of 17 residues. Germline V gives CDR1 SGHNT, CDR2 YYREEE (reference sequence). The ends lost 4 bases at V and 1 base at J; junction bases unmatched: 10. CDR3: CASSKMGQGMENTEAFF. CDR3 in DNA: TGTGCCAGCAGCAAGATGGGACAGGGGATGGAGAACACTGAAGCTTTCTTT.

In its sample, this clonotype was seen once. The chain couples TRBV12-3 or TRBV12-4 to TRBJ1-1, with TRBD1 matching 9 bases. The V and J ends lost 6 bases and 4 bases, in that order; junction bases with no gene match: 6. The CDR3 runs to 14 residues. CDR3 nucleotides: TGTGCCAGCAGGGTACTGACAGGGGGCACTGAAGCTTTCTTT. Its protein product is CASRVLTGGTEAFF.

This chain joins TRBV5-1 and TRBJ2-3, with D unresolved. The CDR3 runs 15 residues. V lost 3 bases to trimming and J lost 0 bases, with 11 bases between them. Per the germline V gene, CDR1 is SGHRS and CDR2 is YFSETQ. The CDR3 DNA sequence: TGCGCCAGCAGCTCCGACATCACTAGCACAGATACGCAGTATTTT. This codes for CASSSDITSTDTQYF. Drawing the rest from reference TRBV5-1 and TRBJ2-3, the complete variable domain is KAGVTQTPRYLIKTRGQQVTLSCSPISGHRSVSWYQQTPGQGLQFLFEYFSETQRNKGNFPGRFSGRQFSNSRSEMNVSTLELGDSALYLCASSSDITSTDTQYFGPGTRLTVL.

As regards this clonotype: Given a much more abundant clone one base away, this may be a read error. The CDR3 does not end in the conserved phenylalanine or tryptophan, so this is likely a read error. The J gene is TRBJ1-4, the V gene TRBV4-3; maybe TRBD1 (5 bases). The germline gives CDR1 LGHNA, CDR2 YSLEER. CDR3 length: 16 amino acids. V was pared by 4 bases and J by 2 bases, with 14 bases between. This CDR3 is CASSRYPGATNEKLFS. The DNA for the CDR3 is TGCGCCAGCAGCCGGTATCCCGGGGCTACTAATGAAAAACTGTTTTCT.

A word on this clonotype: Being one base from a much bigger clone, this may be a read error. The V gene is TRBV6-1, the J gene TRBJ1-1, with D perhaps matching TRBD1 (6 bases). Per germline, CDR1 MNHNS and CDR2 SASEGT. CDR3 length: 13 amino acids. V was shortened by 8 bases and J by 13 bases, with 23 bases between the two germline ends. The CDR3 spells CASGGFVQQGGFF. As DNA, the CDR3 is TGTGCCAGCGGTGGTTTCGTACAACAGGGAGGTTTCTTT.

This clonotype rates as medium-sized. The rearrangement links TRBV20-1 to TRBJ2-1; maybe TRBD2 (6 bases). The CDR3 covers 13 residues. The germline V and J ends were trimmed by 6 bases and 6 bases, with 15 bases remaining between them. In germline, CDR1 is DFQATT, CDR2 SNEGSKA (reference sequence). The CDR3 sequence: CSAPGLAVNEQFF. In DNA form, the CDR3 reads TGCAGTGCCCCGGGGTTAGCGGTCAATGAGCAGTTCTTC.

V and J are TRBV6-1 and TRBJ2-1; 10 bases agree with TRBD1. Germline values: CDR1 MNHNS, CDR2 SASEGT. CDR3 size: 14 residues. Germline trimming cut 7 bases from V and 5 bases from J; bases unmatched to any gene: 5. DNA for the CDR3: TGTGCCAGCATTCGGACAGGGGGGGACAATGAGCAGTTCTTC. It codes for CASIRTGGDNEQFF.

V usage is TRBV5-1 and J usage is TRBJ2-7; tentative D call: TRBD1 (6 bases). Deletions cut 4 bases from V and 5 bases from J, with 16 bases between. Germline V CDR1 and CDR2: SGHRS, YFSETQ. The CDR3 runs to 14 residues. DNA for the CDR3: TGCGCCAGCAGCCACGACGCCAGGGGACACGAGCAGTACTTC. Amino acids: CASSHDARGHEQYF. The full variable domain, its missing parts supplied by reference TRBV5-1 and TRBJ2-7, is KAGVTQTPRYLIKTRGQQVTLSCSPISGHRSVSWYQQTPGQGLQFLFEYFSETQRNKGNFPGRFSGRQFSNSRSEMNVSTLELGDSALYLCASSHDARGHEQYFGPGTRLTVT.

The chain combines TRBV5-1 with TRBJ2-7; D unclear. CDR1 is SGHRS, CDR2 YFSETQ, per germline. The CDR3 loop spans 14 amino acids. V lost 0 bases and J 6 bases, leaving 13 bases between the germline ends. The CDR3, as DNA: TGCGCCAGCAGCTTGGATTCTGGTGATGGCGAGCAGTACTTC. Translation gives CASSLDSGDGEQYF.

This sequence joins TRBV6-1 and TRBJ1-2; possibly TRBD1 for D (6 bases). The CDR3 runs to 14 residues. V was clipped by 3 bases and J by 4 bases, with 12 bases between them. CDR1 and CDR2 from the germline V gene are MNHNS and SASEGT. CDR3 residues: CASSDDGGGYGYTF. The CDR3 DNA is TGTGCCAGCAGTGACGACGGAGGGGGCTATGGCTACACCTTC.

This clonotype was counted a few times. This CDR3 is CASSPTSRNEQFF. The CDR3 region has the DNA TGCGCCAGCAGCCCCACGTCCCGGAATGAGCAGTTCTTC. The chain is built from TRBV4-1 and TRBJ2-1, with D uncertain. From germline, CDR1 is MGHRA and CDR2 YSYEKL. Trimming shortened V by 4 bases and J by 7 bases, and 11 bases separated the two germline ends. The CDR3 sequence is 13 residues long.

The CDR3 DNA is TGTGCCAGTACCCCCGGGACAGGGTTTCGGAACACTGAAGCTTTCTTT. Translation: CASTPGTGFRNTEAFF. The chain recombines TRBV27 with TRBJ1-1; 9 bases are shared with TRBD1. This CDR3 comprises 16 residues. Per the germline V gene, CDR1 is MNHEY and CDR2 is SMNVEV (reference sequence). V lost 9 bases, J lost 1 base, and 12 bases stayed unmatched.

Details on this clonotype: This is likely a read error, given that the CDR3 carries no conserved phenylalanine or tryptophan at its end. The chain joins TRBV5-1 to TRBJ1-4; no firm D call. The CDR3 spans 13 residues. V was trimmed by 5 bases and J by 5 bases, leaving 10 bases between them. CDR1 is SGHRS and CDR2 is YFSETQ in the germline V gene. DNA of the CDR3: TGCGCCAGCAGACCTGCGGAAAATGAAAAACTGTTTCTT. Encoded protein: CASRPAENEKLFL.

This clonotype showed up just a few times. This chain links TRBV4-1 with TRBJ1-5; perhaps TRBD1 as D (6 bases). CDR1 is MGHRA and CDR2 is YSYEKL in the germline V gene. The CDR3 has 17 residues. The V end was cut by 0 bases, the J end by 3 bases, with 15 bases between. This CDR3 reads CASSQDGVGGSNQPQHF. The CDR3 bases are TGCGCCAGCAGCCAAGATGGGGTAGGGGGGTCCAATCAGCCCCAGCATTTT.

This clonotype was picked up one time. Given a much more abundant clone one base away, this may be a read error. The chain uses TRBV7-8 and TRBJ1-5; D call uncertain. The CDR3 consists of 14 residues. The V gene lost 5 bases and the J gene lost 5 bases, with 13 bases spanning the gap. Looked up from germline, CDR1 is SGHVS and CDR2 is FQNEAQ. The CDR3 sequence: CASSLSSSYQPQHF. CDR3 DNA: TGTGCCAGCAGCCTCAGTTCCAGTTATCAGCCCCAGCATTTT.

The genes are TRBV20-1 and TRBJ2-7; tentative D call: TRBD2 (5 bases). V was shortened by 2 bases and J by 0 bases, with 11 bases between the two germline ends. CDR3 length: 14 residues. Germline CDR1 reads DFQATT; CDR2 reads SNEGSKA (reference sequence). CDR3 residues: CSARSGGGSYEQYF. For the CDR3, the DNA is TGCAGTGCTAGATCGGGCGGAGGCTCCTACGAGCAGTACTTC.